This T cell receptor beta chain comes out of a study of blood T cell repertoires in COVID-19. The wider study: Donors in the United States, Italy and Spain gave samples during acute or convalescent COVID-19.

Clones were read by immunoSEQ multiplex PCR, and TCRdb kept only the in-frame ones, dropping some. The sample records a few hundred thousand clones, 88% being singletons. This clone was found once. J was trimmed by 2 bases and V by 5 bases; bases with no gene match: 8. Germline V gives CDR1 MNHEY, CDR2 SMNVEV (reference sequence). CDR3 length: 15 amino acids. The J gene is TRBJ2-7, the V gene TRBV27, with 8 bases aligning to TRBD1. The source of this sequence is a man older than 75 with acute or convalescent COVID-19. The material sequenced was peripheral blood. CDR3 DNA sequence: TGTGCCAGCAGTCCCGAGACAGGGGAAGCCTACGAGCAGTACTTC. Residues: CASSPETGEAYEQYF.